Shown below are 28 T cell receptor beta chains from a single sample sequenced in a study of blood T cell repertoires in COVID-19 (dated by TCRdb to 2020 to 2021). Libraries were prepared through the immunoSEQ multiplex PCR assay. TCRdb re-hosts the immuneACCESS table, in-frame sequences only. Its copies lack some clones; in the studies checked, an unresolved V gene accounts for under half of them, and the cause for the rest is not known. The sample table shows over 250,000 clones, and roughly 85% are seen once. Of the sample, roughly a tenth is held by the ten largest clones. Sequences were obtained from peripheral blood. The receptors here all came from a woman between 45 and 65 years old who had recovered from COVID-19.

This clone has a single count. The chain carries TRBV10-3 and TRBJ1-1; TRBD1 might be the D (5 bases). This CDR3 spans 13 amino acids. V lost 8 bases and J 3 bases, leaving 13 bases between the germline ends. CDR1 and CDR2 from the germline V gene are ENHRY and SYGVKD. The CDR3 loop reads CAIPTWGDTEAFF. The DNA of the CDR3 is TGTGCCATCCCCACCTGGGGGGACACTGAAGCTTTCTTT.

This chain links TRBV27 with TRBJ1-2, with no clear D. CDR3 length: 15 residues. Trimming removed 5 bases from V and 0 bases from J, with 13 bases in between. The germline V gene has CDR1 MNHEY and CDR2 SMNVEV (reference sequence). CDR3 amino acids: CASSARQSANYGYTF. The DNA of the CDR3 is TGTGCCAGCAGTGCCAGGCAGTCAGCTAACTATGGCTACACCTTC.

The gene calls are TRBV5-1 and TRBJ2-3; possible D gene TRBD2, 5 bases. Germline V gene lookup returns CDR1 SGHRS and CDR2 YFSETQ. V gave up 4 bases and J gave up 4 bases, with 10 bases separating them. The CDR3 spans 13 residues. Written as DNA, the CDR3 is TGCGCCAGCAGCCCACGGGGTTCAGATACGCAGTATTTT. This gives the protein CASSPRGSDTQYF.

This chain connects TRBV30 to TRBJ1-5; D gene ambiguous. The CDR3 runs 13 residues. In germline, CDR1 is GTSNPN, CDR2 SVGIG (reference sequence). V was clipped by 0 bases and J by 7 bases, with 10 bases between them. DNA of the CDR3: TGTGCCTGGAGTGTACGAGGGTACCAGCCCCAGCATTTT. This encodes CAWSVRGYQPQHF.

The chain carries TRBV7-9 and TRBJ1-2; 7 bases fit TRBD1. The CDR3 has 14 residues. CDR1 and CDR2 from the germline V gene are SEHNR and FQNEAQ (reference sequence). The trim removed 5 bases at V and 8 bases at J, leaving 11 bases unmatched. The CDR3 DNA is TGTGCCAGCAGCCCAGGACAGGTCTTTGGGGGCTACACCTTC. This sequence encodes CASSPGQVFGGYTF.

The chain joins TRBV19 to TRBJ2-2, with D tentatively TRBD1 (6 bases). Trimming took off 7 bases at V and 4 bases at J, with 10 bases between the two ends. Germline V gene sequence: CDR1 LNHDA, CDR2 SQIVND (reference sequence). The CDR3 is 13 residues long. The CDR3 loop is CASKVQGTGELFF. The CDR3 DNA reads as TGTGCCAGTAAGGTACAGGGCACCGGGGAGCTGTTTTTT.

The V and J genes are TRBV6-5 and TRBJ1-4, with 7 positions matching TRBD1. The V gene's germline CDR1 is MNHEY and CDR2 SVGAGI. V gave up 5 bases and J gave up 8 bases; unmatched junction bases: 8. The length of the CDR3 is 14 residues. CDR3 amino acids: CASSTTGAGEKLFF. CDR3 coding DNA: TGTGCCAGCAGTACCACAGGGGCGGGCGAAAAACTGTTTTTT.

The V and J genes are TRBV7-9 and TRBJ2-2; D might be TRBD2 (6 bases). V lost 2 bases and J 4 bases, leaving 8 bases between the germline ends. The length of the CDR3 is 14 residues. CDR1 SEHNR and CDR2 FQNEAQ come from the germline V gene (reference sequence). The CDR3 DNA follows: TGTGCCAGCAGCTTAATGGGGGGCACCGGGGAGCTGTTTTTT. It specifies CASSLMGGTGELFF.

J is TRBJ1-3 and V is TRBV9; D gene uncertain. The CDR3 runs to 16 residues. V was trimmed by 0 bases and J by 2 bases, leaving 12 bases between them. Germline CDR1 is SGDLS and CDR2 is YYNGEE. Written as DNA, the CDR3 is TGTGCCAGCAGCGTAGGCTTTCTCGGGGCTGGAAACACCATATATTTT. Protein: CASSVGFLGAGNTIYF. The full variable domain, rest sourced from reference TRBV9 and TRBJ1-3, is DSGVTQTPKHLITATGQRVTLRCSPRSGDLSVYWYQQSLDQGLQFLIQYYNGEERAKGNILERFSAQQFPDLHSELNLSSLELGDSALYFCASSVGFLGAGNTIYFGEGSWLTVV.

V and J are TRBV5-4 and TRBJ2-7, with 10 bases matching TRBD2. The ends lost 0 bases at V and 5 bases at J; junction bases unmatched: 8. CDR3 length: 16 residues. Germline lookup yields CDR1 SGHNT and CDR2 YYREEE (reference sequence). CDR3 loop: CASSLAGSGGRHEQYF. The CDR3 DNA sequence: TGTGCCAGCAGCTTGGCCGGTAGCGGGGGGCGCCACGAGCAGTACTTC.

The V call is TRBV5-6, the J call TRBJ2-7, with 10 bases that match TRBD2. The germline CDR1 and CDR2 sequences are SGHDT and YYEEEE. The trim removed 0 bases at V and 4 bases at J, leaving 10 bases unmatched. The CDR3 contains 17 residues. CDR3 sequence: CASSLVLAGAGGYEQYF. The CDR3 nucleotides are TGTGCCAGCAGCTTGGTTCTAGCGGGAGCCGGTGGATACGAGCAGTACTTC.

The chain couples TRBV7-9 to TRBJ2-1; TRBD1 agrees at 7 bases. This CDR3 region has 12 residues. The junction had 2 bases not matched to a gene; V was cut back by 8 bases and J by 4 bases. Looked up from germline, CDR1 is SEHNR and CDR2 is FQNEAQ (reference sequence). CDR3 sequence reads: CASLGQYNEQFF. CDR3 DNA: TGTGCCAGCCTGGGACAGTACAATGAGCAGTTCTTC.

V gene TRBV18 combines with J gene TRBJ2-3; D unresolved. Germline lookup yields CDR1 KGHSH and CDR2 LQKENI. The CDR3 has 13 amino acids. V lost 0 bases and J lost 4, with 5 bases in between. CDR3 protein: CASSPPVADTQYF. CDR3 DNA sequence: TGTGCCAGCTCACCACCGGTAGCAGATACGCAGTATTTT. Together with reference TRBV18 and TRBJ2-3, the CDR3 gives the full variable domain: NAGVMQNPRHLVRRRGQEARLRCSPMKGHSHVYWYRQLPEEGLKFMVYLQKENIIDESGMPKERFSAEFPKEGPSILRIQQVVRGDSAAYFCASSPPVADTQYFGPGTRLTVL.

The chain combines TRBV30 with TRBJ2-7, with D perhaps matching TRBD1 (6 bases). Trimming pared 0 bases from V and 0 bases from J, leaving 12 bases between. The CDR3 has 15 amino acids. Germline V lookup: CDR1 GTSNPN, CDR2 SVGIG (reference sequence). The CDR3 DNA reads as TGTGCCTGGAGTGTATTGTGGGGGCTCTCCTACGAGCAGTACTTC. Protein: CAWSVLWGLSYEQYF.

The rearrangement links TRBV7-2 to TRBJ1-4; D gene ambiguous. Germline loops: CDR1 SGHTA, CDR2 FQGNSA. CDR3 length equals 16 residues. Trimming stripped 2 bases from V and 0 bases from J, with 10 bases between. The CDR3 loop reads CASSLHDGATNEKLFF. CDR3 bases: TGTGCCAGCAGCTTACATGACGGGGCAACTAATGAAAAACTGTTTTTT.

This clone was seen repeatedly, ten times or more. This chain joins TRBV5-5 and TRBJ2-3, with TRBD2 matching 7 bases. The germline gives CDR1 SGHKS, CDR2 YYEKEE (reference sequence). The junction had 11 bases not matched to a gene; V was cut back by 3 bases and J by 10 bases. The CDR3 has 14 residues. The CDR3 sequence is CASSWEGQALAQYF. DNA of the CDR3: TGTGCCAGCAGCTGGGAGGGGCAGGCGTTGGCGCAGTATTTT. Full variable domain (rest looked up from reference TRBV5-5 and TRBJ2-3): DAGVTQSPTHLIKTRGQQVTLRCSPISGHKSVSWYQQVLGQGPQFIFQYYEKEERGRGNFPDRFSARQFPNYSSELNVNALLLGDSALYLCASSWEGQALAQYFGPGTRLTVL.

This clone was recorded only once. The V and J genes are TRBV9 and TRBJ2-3; 13 nucleotides line up with TRBD2. The CDR3 length is 17 residues. J gave up 4 bases and V 4 bases, and 9 bases lay outside the gene matches. Germline CDR1 SGDLS, CDR2 YYNGEE. CDR3 residues: CASSSVTSGGVPDTQYF. CDR3 DNA sequence: TGTGCCAGCAGCTCTGTCACTAGCGGGGGGGTTCCAGATACGCAGTATTTT. The entire variable domain, with the rest obtained from reference TRBV9 and TRBJ2-3, is as follows: DSGVTQTPKHLITATGQRVTLRCSPRSGDLSVYWYQQSLDQGLQFLIQYYNGEERAKGNILERFSAQQFPDLHSELNLSSLELGDSALYFCASSSVTSGGVPDTQYFGPGTRLTVL.

This clone was counted once. The chain is built from TRBV19 and TRBJ2-1; TRBD1 matches at 12 bases. Trimming removed 4 bases from V and 5 bases from J; junction bases left unmatched: 3. CDR3 length equals 15 residues. The germline V gene has CDR1 LNHDA and CDR2 SQIVND (reference sequence). The CDR3 bases are TGTGCCAGTAGTACGCGGGACAGGGGGCACAATGAGCAGTTCTTC. Translated, it gives CASSTRDRGHNEQFF.

In its sample, this clone was seen a few times. V usage is TRBV5-1 and J usage is TRBJ2-7; 7 nucleotides line up with TRBD2. Per germline, CDR1 SGHRS and CDR2 YFSETQ. The length of the CDR3 is 15 residues. The J segment lost 3 bases and the V segment lost 5 bases, leaving 11 bases of the junction unmatched. The CDR3 loop is CASRPQAGELYEQYF. The CDR3 bases are TGCGCCAGCAGGCCACAGGCGGGGGAGCTCTACGAGCAGTACTTC.

The chain recombines TRBV5-6 with TRBJ2-5, with TRBD1 identical over 8 bases. The length of the CDR3 is 15 residues. Per germline, CDR1 SGHDT and CDR2 YYEEEE. Trimming took 1 base from V and 5 from J; bases not matched to a gene: 7. Here the CDR3 DNA reads TGTGCCAGCAGCTTGTTCGGACAGGGTGGTGAGACCCAGTACTTC. Translating gives CASSLFGQGGETQYF. The whole variable domain, filled in from reference TRBV5-6 and TRBJ2-5, reads DAGVTQSPTHLIKTRGQQVTLRCSPKSGHDTVSWYQQALGQGPQFIFQYYEEEERQRGNFPDRFSGHQFPNYSSELNVNALLLGDSALYLCASSLFGQGGETQYFGPGTRLLVL.

V and J are TRBV6-2 or TRBV6-3 and TRBJ2-3; 8 bases align to TRBD1. The CDR3 is 15 residues long. Per germline, CDR1 MNHEY and CDR2 SVGEGT. V lost 7 bases to trimming and J lost 2 bases; unmatched junction nucleotides: 8. This chain's CDR3 is CASTPTGVYTDTQYF. In DNA, the CDR3 is TGTGCCAGCACCCCGACAGGGGTATACACAGATACGCAGTATTTT.

This clone occurred a few times. J is TRBJ2-3 and V is TRBV7-2; D gene unclear. This CDR3 has 13 residues. The germline CDR1 and CDR2 sequences are SGHTA and FQGNSA. Trimming removed 5 bases from V and 0 bases from J, with 6 bases in between. CDR3 residues: CASSPSSTDTQYF. In nucleotides, the CDR3 is TGTGCCAGCAGCCCCTCGAGCACAGATACGCAGTATTTT.

V usage is TRBV7-8 and J usage is TRBJ2-2, with TRBD2 matching 15 bases. Germline CDR1 reads SGHVS; CDR2 reads FQNEAQ. This CDR3 comprises 19 residues. V shed 2 bases and J 4 bases; nucleotides not matched to a gene: 8. The CDR3 DNA is TGTGCCAGCAGCTTACCCCGGACTAGCGGGGGGGCGACCACCGGGGAGCTGTTTTTT. This translates into CASSLPRTSGGATTGELFF.

V is TRBV9 and J is TRBJ2-3, with 10 nucleotides matching TRBD2. From germline, CDR1 is SGDLS and CDR2 YYNGEE. The CDR3 runs 15 residues. The trim removed 4 bases at V and 3 bases at J, leaving 5 bases unmatched. The CDR3 here is CASSSRTSGTDTQYF. The CDR3 DNA reads TGTGCCAGCAGCTCCCGGACTAGCGGAACAGATACGCAGTATTTT.

J is TRBJ2-1 and V is TRBV4-1; a possible D gene is TRBD1 (6 bases). Germline lookup yields CDR1 MGHRA and CDR2 YSYEKL. This CDR3 region has 14 residues. Trimming removed 0 bases from V and 9 bases from J, with 12 bases in between. The CDR3 nucleotides are TGCGCCAGCAGCCAAGACCAGGGGCAACTTGAGCAGTTCTTC. Amino acids: CASSQDQGQLEQFF.

The chain employs TRBV11-3 and TRBJ2-7; D possibly corresponds to TRBD2 (5 bases). The V end was cut by 0 bases, the J end by 7 bases, with 13 bases between. CDR3 length equals 14 residues. Germline CDR1 and CDR2: SGHNT and YENEEA. CDR3 residues: CASSLDGGDSEQYF. CDR3 coding DNA: TGTGCCAGCAGCTTAGATGGAGGAGATTCGGAGCAGTACTTC.

V gene TRBV27 combines with J gene TRBJ1-2, with D possibly TRBD1 on 5 matching bases. The CDR3 runs to 11 residues. Germline values: CDR1 MNHEY, CDR2 SMNVEV (reference sequence). CDR3 region: CVRRGLGGYTF. CDR3 nucleotide sequence: TGTGTTAGGAGGGGACTAGGAGGCTACACCTTC.

The chain combines TRBV7-2 with TRBJ1-4; 10 bases fit TRBD1. Looked up from germline, CDR1 is SGHTA and CDR2 is FQGNSA. J lost 2 bases, V lost 4 bases, and 7 bases had no gene match. The CDR3 extends over 17 amino acids. The CDR3: CASSSGGQGSTNEKLFF. The CDR3, as DNA: TGTGCCAGCAGCTCAGGGGGACAGGGGTCCACTAATGAAAAACTGTTTTTT.